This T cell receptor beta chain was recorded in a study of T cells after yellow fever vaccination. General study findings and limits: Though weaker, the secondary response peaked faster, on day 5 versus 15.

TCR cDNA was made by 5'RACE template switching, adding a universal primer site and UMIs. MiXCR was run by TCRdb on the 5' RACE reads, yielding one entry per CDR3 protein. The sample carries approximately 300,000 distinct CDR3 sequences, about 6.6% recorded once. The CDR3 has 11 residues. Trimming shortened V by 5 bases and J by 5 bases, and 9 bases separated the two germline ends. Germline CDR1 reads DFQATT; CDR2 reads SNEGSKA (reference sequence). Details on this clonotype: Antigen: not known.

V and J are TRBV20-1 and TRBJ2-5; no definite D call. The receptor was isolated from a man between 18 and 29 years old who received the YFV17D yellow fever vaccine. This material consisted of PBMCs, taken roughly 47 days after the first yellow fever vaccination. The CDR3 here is CSAWMVETQYF. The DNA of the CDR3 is TGCAGTGCTTGGATGGTGGAGACCCAGTACTTC.